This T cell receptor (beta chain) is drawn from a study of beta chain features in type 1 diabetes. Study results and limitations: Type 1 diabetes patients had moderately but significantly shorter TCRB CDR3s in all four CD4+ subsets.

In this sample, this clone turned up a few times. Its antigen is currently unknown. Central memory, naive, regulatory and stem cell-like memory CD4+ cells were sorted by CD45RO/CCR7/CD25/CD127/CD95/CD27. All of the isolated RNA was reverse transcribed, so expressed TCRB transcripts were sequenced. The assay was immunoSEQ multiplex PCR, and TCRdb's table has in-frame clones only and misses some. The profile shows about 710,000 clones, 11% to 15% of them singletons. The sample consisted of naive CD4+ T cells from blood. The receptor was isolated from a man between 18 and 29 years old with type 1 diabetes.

The CDR3 sequence: CASRAGQGSSYEQYF. The CDR3 DNA sequence: TGTGCCAGCAGGGCGGGACAGGGGAGTTCCTACGAGCAGTACTTC. The chain links TRBV6-1 to TRBJ2-7; TRBD1 agrees at 10 bases. Trimming cost V 6 bases and J 1 base; bases outside gene matches: 6. The germline V gene has CDR1 MNHNS and CDR2 SASEGT. CDR3 length: 15 residues.